Listed here is a single T cell receptor beta chain. This clonotype was seen only a few times. Which antigen it targets is not known. Base-call qualities are not available, and no considerably larger clone is one nucleotide away. The library was prepared using UMI-ligation and nested PCR. The beta constant-region primer consisted of an equimolar mixture of two oligonucleotides that together covered TRBC1 and TRBC2. Four rounds of PCR were used to amplify ligated cDNA, with nested alpha and beta constant-region primers being used together with the SP2 primer. A single-stranded oligonucleotide carrying the SP2 primer and a 12-nucleotide UMI was ligated to the 3' end of the cDNA by T4 RNA ligase 1. Incubation of the ligation reaction lasted 20-24 hours at 16 degrees C. To avoid over-amplification, PCR2 was usually performed as a SYBR Green qPCR and halted once a predetermined threshold was reached. All purifications after the first were performed with Agencourt AMPure XP magnetic beads. Library quantification was done by Qubit, followed by a TapeStation check on which the main peak was expected at around 650 bp. Pooled libraries were sequenced on an Illumina MiSeq using v2 2x251 paired-end kits, and typically about 1-2.3 million reads were obtained per sample. Each sample's library went into the pool at roughly 4 nM, and roughly 4.5-7.5% PhiX was added to help with cluster recognition. The authors' analysis ran thus. FASTQ reads processed by Demultiplexor were assigned V and J genes by Decombinator through tag matching that tolerated a single base-pair mismatch. UMIs were used by Collapsinator to correct both sequencing errors and frequency errors arising from PCR heterogeneity. CDR3Translator translated TCRs and extracted CDR3s from the conserved cysteine to the FGXG phenylalanine, flagging non-productive sequences. Repertoires were subsampled to equal numbers of UMI-defined TCRs before Gini, Shannon entropy and inverse Simpson indices were calculated. Power-law fits to clonotype abundance distributions were performed by maximum likelihood within the linear range. Similar UMI counts, unique TCR numbers and clonal distributions were obtained with the pipeline and with MIGEC on one naive CD8 sample. One analysis removed from the naive repertoire any naive TCRs that were also found in any memory subset from the same donor. A set of some 7,000 CMV-associated CDR3 sequences, compiled from VDJdb and a published dataset, was used to search the repertoires. TCRdb took the public reads, trimmed them with fastp at Q25, ran MiXCR for clone calling and kept in-frame beta chains. CDR3 protein duplicates are merged, each entry listing the most common genes and DNA. The V and J calls and clone size are TCRdb's, not the authors'. This sample comprises over 110,000 distinct CDR3 sequences, 15% to 25% of them detected only once. Around 0.63% of the sample is held by the ten biggest clonotypes.

From the second PCR step onward, the TCR alpha chain libraries and the TCR beta chain libraries were amplified separately. Donor CMV status was determined by IFNgamma production from CD4+ T cells after overnight stimulation of fresh PBMCs with CMV viral lysate. CD4 T cells were positively selected with Miltenyi beads, followed by positive selection of CD8 T cells from the CD4-negative fraction. Cells stained for CD3, CD4, CD8, CD45RA, CD27 and a live/dead dye were sorted on a BD Aria II into four subsets by CD45RA and CD27. Blood came from three healthy volunteers, each fractionated into CD4 and CD8 T cells and then into four differentiation subsets. About 110 ml of peripheral blood was collected from each donor, and PBMC were isolated from the blood using Ficoll-Paque PLUS density-gradient centrifugation. Sorted cells were lysed in RLT buffer, after which RNA was extracted using a Qiagen RNeasy kit and stored at -80 degrees C.

The germline V gene (reference sequence) provides CDR1 DFQATT and CDR2 SNEGSKA. Here V drops 3 bases and J drops 4 bases, and the junction holds 15 bases not matched to any gene. The cysteine opens and the phenylalanine closes a CDR3 of 17 amino acids. The entry retains the CDR3 DNA only, 51 bases that are in frame from base 1. These data belong to a study of naive and memory T cell subsets (dated by TCRdb to the late 2010s). Looking at the study overall: Sorted naive and memory T cell subsets from peripheral blood were analyzed in the study using a UMI-based, open-source pipeline for TCR alpha and beta sequencing. The functional CMV T cell responses agreed completely with IgG serology results. RNA was DNase-treated and reverse transcribed with TCR constant-region primers, mostly using SuperScript III. Points the paper makes about the study in general: RNA-based TCR counts may be influenced by expression changes linked to T cell activation and differentiation. A few larger clonotypes were found in naive repertoires, especially CD8, and these larger clonotypes were possibly memory cells re-expressing CD45RA. Clonotypes were defined as single alpha or beta chain sequences, not paired alpha/beta receptors. A power law was followed by TCR abundance, with an exponent that differed between naive and memory subsets but was consistent across the three individuals. The repertoire findings for the naive and memory subsets could not be validated, as no ground truth was available. In both CD4 and CD8 cells, the Gini index increased while Shannon and inverse Simpson diversity decreased from naive through CM, EM and EMRA. Once error correction was done, more than 95% of naive TCR sequences showed up just once, which made the naive abundance distributions much steeper than those of the memory subsets.

Here the chain combines TRBV20-1 and TRBJ2-7, and 10 junctional nucleotides match TRBD2. The TCR originated in a human donor in good health. The specimen was naive CD8+ T cells from blood. Interpreted using the paper, the cell subset or site label stands for: naive T cells, CD45RA high CD27+. DNA sequence: TGCAGTGCTAGTCTCGCCCTAGCGGGAGTACCTAGGTACGAGCAGTACTTC. This encodes CSASLALAGVPRYEQYF.